This T cell receptor beta chain was profiled in a study of shared clonotypes between healthy human individuals. It was CD45RO-negative cells, positively selected for CCR7, that made up naive CD8 cells, with terminally differentiated effector memory CD45RA+ cells excluded. About this clone: The antigen is unknown.

Regarding the study as a whole: In contrast to clonotypes shared by all four donors, non-shared clonotypes had lower generation probabilities.

The material for each subset, its genomic DNA, was split evenly across several immunoSEQ plates. Assay: immunoSEQ multiplex PCR; the TCRdb copy retains only in-frame clones and omits some. The data contain roughly 2,000,000 clones, about 95% of them seen just once; the ten biggest clones take up 1.2%. Trimming removed 5 bases from V and 4 bases from J; junction bases left unmatched: 7. Germline-derived CDR1 and CDR2 are MNHEY and SMNVEV (reference sequence). CDR3 length equals 16 residues. V usage is TRBV27 and J usage is TRBJ2-1, with 11 bases identical to TRBD2. The sequenced sample consisted of naive CD8+ T cells sorted from blood. The TCR originated in a man younger than 35 in good health. The CDR3 sequence: CASSPTGLADYNEQFF. CDR3 nucleotides: TGTGCCAGCAGTCCCACGGGACTAGCGGATTACAATGAGCAGTTCTTC.